This T cell receptor beta chain appears in the sequencing data of a study of T cells in Graves' hyperthyroidism and ophthalmopathy. Notes on the study in general: Ophthalmopathy could be told apart from stable hyperthyroidism with a 13 V-J model.

CDR3 length: 15 amino acids. The V gene lost 1 base and the J gene lost 1 base, with 11 bases spanning the gap. The V gene's germline CDR1 is SGHKS and CDR2 YYEKEE (reference sequence). This clonotype was observed at least ten times. Its matching antigen is unknown. TCR beta CDR3 region amplification was performed from RNA transcripts. HTBI primers were employed in a first-round RT-PCR of the TCR CDR3. MiXCR, applied by TCRdb to the multiplex PCR reads, yields one record per CDR3 protein. The table lists about 560,000 distinct CDR3 sequences, roughly 15% of them singletons. The chain combines TRBV5-5 with TRBJ1-1; D not certain. The sample was blood. The TCR comes from a woman aged 40 to 49 with Graves' hyperthyroidism. This CDR3 reads CASSLFLVGNTEAFF. DNA for the CDR3: TGTGCCAGCAGCTTGTTTTTGGTGGGGAACACTGAAGCTTTCTTT.